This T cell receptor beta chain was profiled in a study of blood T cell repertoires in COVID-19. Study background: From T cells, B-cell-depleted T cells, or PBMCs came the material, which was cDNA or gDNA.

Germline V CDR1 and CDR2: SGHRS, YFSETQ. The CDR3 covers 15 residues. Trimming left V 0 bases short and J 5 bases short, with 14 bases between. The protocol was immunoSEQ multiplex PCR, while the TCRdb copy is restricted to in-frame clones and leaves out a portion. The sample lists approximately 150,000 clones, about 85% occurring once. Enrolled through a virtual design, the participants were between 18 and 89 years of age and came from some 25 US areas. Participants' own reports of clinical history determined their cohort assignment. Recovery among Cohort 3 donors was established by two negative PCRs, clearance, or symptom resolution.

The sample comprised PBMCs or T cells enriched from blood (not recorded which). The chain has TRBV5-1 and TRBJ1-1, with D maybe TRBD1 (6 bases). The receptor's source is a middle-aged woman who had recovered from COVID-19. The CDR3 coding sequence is TGCGCCAGCAGCTTGGTCAAGGGGGGAGGGACTGAAGCTTTCTTT. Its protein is CASSLVKGGGTEAFF.